This T cell receptor (beta chain) emerged from a study of blood T cell repertoires in COVID-19. Study-level information: The United States, Italy and Spain provided the acute and convalescent COVID-19 samples. T cells, B-cell-depleted T cells, or PBMCs supplied cDNA or gDNA.

Method: immunoSEQ multiplex PCR; TCRdb's copy keeps in-frame clones and lacks some. This table holds around 150,000 clones, roughly 90% found once. Symptom resolution, clearance, or two negative PCRs marked the recovered donors of Cohort 3. The trim removed 2 bases at V and 8 bases at J, leaving 7 bases unmatched. The CDR3 extends over 15 amino acids. CDR1 and CDR2 from the germline V gene are SGHTA and FQGNSA. This receptor was obtained from a woman aged 50 to 65 who had recovered from COVID-19. V gene TRBV7-2 combines with J gene TRBJ2-1, with TRBD2 matching 9 bases. Sequenced sample: PBMCs or T cells enriched from blood (not recorded which). CDR3 loop: CASSLLAGARDEQFF. The CDR3 nucleotides are TGTGCCAGCAGCTTATTAGCGGGGGCTAGGGATGAGCAGTTCTTC.